This record covers a single TCR beta chain. Sequenced by immunoSEQ multiplex PCR; TCRdb stores in-frame clones only, minus some. The table lists 250,000 to 350,000 clones, 75% to 90% of them singletons, with roughly 13% in the top ten. This entry belongs to a study of blood T cell repertoires in COVID-19. Those enrolled in Seattle joined during active infection and were followed longitudinally afterward. Trimming cost V 4 bases and J 4 bases, with 15 bases left between them. The CDR3 has 14 amino acids. The germline V gene encodes CDR1 SGHRS and CDR2 YFSETQ. Sample: peripheral blood. This TCR came from a woman in her seventies with COVID-19, enrolled during active disease. The chain employs TRBV5-1 and TRBJ2-7; the D gene is possibly TRBD1 (6 bases). CDR3 in DNA: TGCGCCAGCAGCCCAACAGGGTCCGATTACGAGCAGTACTTC. This gives the protein CASSPTGSDYEQYF.